The source of this TCR beta chain is a study of regulatory T cells in long-lasting Graves disease. At the level of the study: Persistent cases took antithyroid drugs over 5 years and stayed TSH receptor antibody positive.

Trimming took off 8 bases at V and 4 bases at J, with 17 bases between the two ends. Germline values: CDR1 LNHDA, CDR2 SQIVND (reference sequence). This CDR3 region has 14 residues. Time point described: persistent/refractory GD, antithyroid drugs over 5 years with positive TRAb. Generation of the TCR library employed RNA extracted from PBMCs. Arm-PCR of CDR3 regions and iRepertoire HTBI primers were used to build TCR beta libraries. Each CDR3 protein is one row after TCRdb ran MiXCR on the multiplex PCR reads. The table shows about 460,000 distinct CDR3 sequences, with around a fifth occurring only once.

This specimen consisted of peripheral blood mononuclear cells (PBMCs), obtained when the disease was refractory, from a patient treated with antithyroid drugs. This TCR was sampled from a female donor with Graves disease. V is TRBV19 and J is TRBJ1-2; D is uncertain. The CDR3 spells CASARGLEGYGYTF. DNA of the CDR3: TGTGCCAGTGCTCGAGGACTAGAAGGCTATGGCTACACCTTC.